The 31 T cell receptor beta chains below all came from one sample that was sequenced in a study of cytomegalovirus exposure and HLA in healthy donors. Repertoires were generated with immunoSEQ multiplex PCR, while TCRdb's copy carries only in-frame clones and drops some. The sample lists some 310,000 clones, approximately 88% occurring once. The specimen sequenced was PBMCs. The receptor set was obtained from a man under 40 in good health and CMV-seronegative.

The chain joins TRBV6-5 to TRBJ1-4; possible D gene TRBD1, 5 bases. Trimming cost V 8 bases and J 5 bases, with 9 bases left between them. Germline CDR1 and CDR2: MNHEY and SVGAGI. CDR3 length: 12 residues. CDR3 in amino acids: CASGHPNEKLFF. DNA of the CDR3: TGTGCCAGCGGACATCCGAATGAAAAACTGTTTTTT.

V is TRBV4-2 and J is TRBJ2-6, with D hard to call. The CDR3 covers 18 residues. In germline, CDR1 is LGHNA, CDR2 YNFKEQ. The V and J ends lost 0 bases and 0 bases respectively, with 12 bases between them. The CDR3 loop reads CASSQDLARSSGANVLTF. The CDR3 nucleotides read TGTGCCAGCAGCCAAGATCTGGCTCGAAGCTCTGGGGCCAACGTCCTGACTTTC.

The chain uses TRBV5-6 and TRBJ2-7, with TRBD2 as a possible D gene (5 bases). The CDR3 has 14 amino acids. From germline, CDR1 is SGHDT and CDR2 YYEEEE. With 4 bases removed from V and 3 bases from J, the gap between germline ends came to 14 bases. The CDR3 DNA follows: TGTGCCAGCAGCCGAGAGGGTGGAGGCTACGAGCAGTACTTC. Residues: CASSREGGGYEQYF.

The J gene is TRBJ1-6, the V gene TRBV9; perhaps TRBD1 as D (5 bases). Between the trimmed V and J ends, which lost 4 bases and 7 bases, there was a span of 15 bases. Germline CDR1 reads SGDLS; CDR2 reads YYNGEE. The CDR3 spans 15 residues. The CDR3 sequence is CASSITGTANSPLHF. CDR3 DNA: TGTGCCAGCAGCATCACCGGGACTGCGAATTCACCCCTCCACTTT.

The rearrangement uses TRBV5-1 and TRBJ2-7; a weak D match, TRBD2 (7 bases). Germline loops: CDR1 SGHRS, CDR2 YFSETQ. V was shortened by 0 bases and J by 5 bases, with 18 bases between the two germline ends. The CDR3 has 16 residues. The CDR3 coding sequence is TGCGCCAGCAGCTTGGGAGGGGGGGTTTGGTTGGACGAGCAGTACTTC. Translating it yields CASSLGGGVWLDEQYF. Based on the CDR3 plus reference TRBV5-1 and TRBJ2-7, the full variable domain is KAGVTQTPRYLIKTRGQQVTLSCSPISGHRSVSWYQQTPGQGLQFLFEYFSETQRNKGNFPGRFSGRQFSNSRSEMNVSTLELGDSALYLCASSLGGGVWLDEQYFGPGTRLTVT.

This clone was recorded only once. This rearrangement joins TRBV5-8 to TRBJ1-6, with 9 bases identical to TRBD1. Germline V gene sequence: CDR1 SGHTS, CDR2 YDEGEE. The trim removed 4 bases at V and 7 bases at J, leaving 6 bases unmatched. The CDR3 spans 15 residues. The CDR3 DNA is TGTGCCAGCAGCCCCGACAGGGGGTTAAATTCACCCCTCCACTTT. It specifies CASSPDRGLNSPLHF. Drawing the rest from reference TRBV5-8 and TRBJ1-6, the complete variable domain is EAGVTQSPTHLIKTRGQQATLRCSPISGHTSVYWYQQALGLGLQFLLWYDEGEERNRGNFPPRFSGRQFPNYSSELNVNALELEDSALYLCASSPDRGLNSPLHFGNGTRLTVT.

This clone appeared a few times. V is TRBV6-1 and J is TRBJ1-2; D gene uncertain. V was shortened by 4 bases and J by 4 bases, with 10 bases between the two germline ends. From germline, CDR1 is MNHNS and CDR2 SASEGT. This CDR3 region has 13 residues. The CDR3 here is CASSAGESYGYTF. The CDR3 DNA follows: TGTGCCAGCAGTGCCGGGGAGAGCTATGGCTACACCTTC.

The chain combines TRBV11-2 with TRBJ2-7; 8 nucleotides agree with TRBD1. With V trimmed by 3 bases and J by 3 bases, 1 base remained unmatched. Germline V gives CDR1 SGHAT, CDR2 FQNNGV. CDR3 length: 13 residues. CDR3 bases: TGTGCCAGCAGCTTCGACAGGGGCTACGAGCAGTACTTC. It is translated as CASSFDRGYEQYF.

This chain connects TRBV18 to TRBJ2-7; D call uncertain. Germline CDR1 is KGHSH and CDR2 is LQKENI. V was shortened by 1 base and J by 0 bases, with 7 bases between the two germline ends. The CDR3 runs 14 residues. CDR3 in DNA: TGTGCCAGCTCACCACGGAGCCGCTCCTACGAGCAGTACTTC. Amino acids: CASSPRSRSYEQYF.

Note on this clone: This sample includes further DNA sequences coding for the same CDR3. The J gene is TRBJ2-4, the V gene TRBV4-3, with 14 bases identical to TRBD2. The V gene end was trimmed by 1 base and the J gene end by 5 bases; junction bases not matched to a gene: 1. This CDR3 spans 16 amino acids. CDR1 and CDR2 (germline): LGHNA, YSLEER. CDR3 protein: CASSQGLAGGQNIQYF. CDR3 in DNA: TGCGCCAGCAGCCAAGGACTAGCGGGGGGGCAAAACATTCAGTACTTC.

The chain links TRBV9 to TRBJ2-3, with TRBD1 matching over 11 bases. Germline V gene sequence: CDR1 SGDLS, CDR2 YYNGEE. V dropped 4 bases and J dropped 3; count of bases not matched to a gene: 4. The length of the CDR3 is 15 residues. The CDR3 is CASSMGQGVTDTQYF. The CDR3 coding sequence is TGTGCCAGCAGCATGGGACAGGGGGTGACAGATACGCAGTATTTT.

Only a few counts were recorded for this clone. The rearrangement uses TRBV27 and TRBJ1-2; possibly TRBD1 for D (6 bases). The CDR3 loop spans 15 amino acids. V lost 4 bases to trimming and J lost 6 bases, with 18 bases between them. Germline lookup yields CDR1 MNHEY and CDR2 SMNVEV (reference sequence). CDR3 nucleotide sequence: TGTGCCAGCAGTTCGAACAGGGAATGGGTTCATGGCTACACCTTC. It codes for CASSSNREWVHGYTF.

The CDR3 coding sequence is TGTGCCAGCAGTTACGAGCCAGGGTCCGCCTATGGCTACACCTTC. Translated, it gives CASSYEPGSAYGYTF. This rearrangement joins TRBV6-5 to TRBJ1-2; D is perhaps TRBD1 (5 bases). The length of the CDR3 is 15 residues. Trimming took off 2 bases at V and 4 bases at J, with 14 bases between the two ends. Germline V gene lookup returns CDR1 MNHEY and CDR2 SVGAGI.

This chain links TRBV5-1 with TRBJ2-5, with TRBD2 identical over 13 bases. The ends lost 2 bases at V and 2 bases at J; junction bases unmatched: 9. Germline V lookup: CDR1 SGHRS, CDR2 YFSETQ. The CDR3 extends over 18 amino acids. CDR3 nucleotides: TGCGCCAGCAGCTTTTCTCGTTTGGGACTAGCGGGGCAAGAGACCCAGTACTTC. This gives the protein CASSFSRLGLAGQETQYF. Combining the CDR3 with reference TRBV5-1 and TRBJ2-5 gives the whole variable domain KAGVTQTPRYLIKTRGQQVTLSCSPISGHRSVSWYQQTPGQGLQFLFEYFSETQRNKGNFPGRFSGRQFSNSRSEMNVSTLELGDSALYLCASSFSRLGLAGQETQYFGPGTRLLVL.

The V and J genes are TRBV7-9 and TRBJ2-5; TRBD1 agrees at 9 bases. The V and J ends lost 2 bases and 4 bases, in that order; junction bases with no gene match: 8. From germline, CDR1 is SEHNR and CDR2 FQNEAQ (reference sequence). CDR3 length: 16 residues. This chain's CDR3 is CASSLLGQGRGETQYF. The CDR3, as DNA: TGTGCCAGCAGCTTACTGGGACAGGGTCGGGGAGAGACCCAGTACTTC.

CDR3 sequence (DNA): TGTGCCAGCTCACCACCATCAGTAGGAGGGGAAAAACTGTTTTTT. Its protein product is CASSPPSVGGEKLFF. This chain connects TRBV18 to TRBJ1-4; D gene uncertain. Germline V gene lookup returns CDR1 KGHSH and CDR2 LQKENI. The CDR3 runs 15 residues. With 0 bases removed from V and 8 bases from J, the gap between germline ends came to 13 bases.

The genes are TRBV10-2 and TRBJ2-7; 9 bases align to TRBD1. The germline CDR1 and CDR2 sequences are WSHSY and SAAADI. CDR3 size: 15 residues. The J segment lost 5 bases and the V segment lost 1 base, leaving 6 bases of the junction unmatched. The CDR3 loop reads CASSEWGDRANEQYF. The CDR3 DNA reads TGCGCCAGCAGTGAGTGGGGGGACAGGGCGAACGAGCAGTACTTC.

The rearrangement uses TRBV4-3 and TRBJ1-1; no definite D call. V shed 4 bases and J shed 2 bases, with 11 bases lying between them. CDR3 length equals 14 residues. The germline CDR1 and CDR2 sequences are LGHNA and YSLEER. The DNA for the CDR3 is TGCGCCAGCAGCCCCTATGGACTTAACACTGAAGCTTTCTTT. This gives the protein CASSPYGLNTEAFF.

This chain joins TRBV7-9 and TRBJ1-4; D call uncertain. CDR3 length equals 16 residues. Per the germline V gene, CDR1 is SEHNR and CDR2 is FQNEAQ (reference sequence). The V end lost 0 bases, the J end lost 2 bases, and 10 bases lay between the germline ends. CDR3 sequence: CASSLAVLETNEKLFF. The CDR3 nucleotides read TGTGCCAGCAGCTTAGCCGTGTTGGAGACTAATGAAAAACTGTTTTTT.

V gene TRBV4-1 combines with J gene TRBJ1-1; weak D call: TRBD1 (6 bases). The V end was cut by 3 bases, the J end by 6 bases, with 20 bases between. The CDR3 has 16 amino acids. Germline V CDR1 and CDR2: MGHRA, YSYEKL. In DNA form, the CDR3 reads TGCGCCAGCAGCCACCAACTCCGGGACATGGGCCCTGAAGCTTTCTTT. It yields the protein CASSHQLRDMGPEAFF.

This clone was picked up one time. The V and J genes are TRBV29-1 and TRBJ2-1, with TRBD1 identical over 7 bases. The germline V gene has CDR1 SQVTM and CDR2 ANQGSEA. CDR3 length equals 15 residues. Unmatched junction bases numbered 8, after V lost 2 bases and J lost 4 bases. The CDR3 DNA reads TGCAGCGTTGAAAAGGGACAGCCAAATTACAATGAGCAGTTCTTC. This gives the protein CSVEKGQPNYNEQFF.

The J gene is TRBJ2-3, the V gene TRBV11-3; D gene uncertain. V was clipped by 1 base and J by 2 bases, with 7 bases between them. This CDR3 is built from 14 residues. CDR1 and CDR2 from the germline V gene are SGHNT and YENEEA. CDR3 sequence reads: CASSLGGNTDTQYF. As DNA, the CDR3 is TGTGCCAGCAGCTTAGGTGGCAACACAGATACGCAGTATTTT.

V gene TRBV5-6 combines with J gene TRBJ1-1; 8 positions agree with TRBD1. This CDR3 has 18 amino acids. CDR1 SGHDT and CDR2 YYEEEE come from the germline V gene. After removal of 2 bases from V and 1 base from J, the junction contained 13 bases not matched to a gene. The CDR3 loop reads CASSLRFGTGGGNTEAFF. In nucleotides, the CDR3 is TGTGCCAGCAGCTTACGCTTTGGGACAGGCGGGGGGAACACTGAAGCTTTCTTT.

This rearrangement joins TRBV5-1 to TRBJ1-6; TRBD1 agrees at 8 bases. J gave up 0 bases and V 4 bases, and 6 bases lay outside the gene matches. Germline CDR1 is SGHRS and CDR2 is YFSETQ. The CDR3 is 17 residues long. The CDR3 here is CASSTGQANSYNSPLHF. The CDR3 nucleotides are TGCGCCAGCAGCACGGGACAGGCAAACTCCTATAATTCACCCCTCCACTTT.

In the case of this clone: Other DNA sequences of this sample code for an identical CDR3. In DNA form, the CDR3 reads TGCAGTGCTAGCCGGAACACTGAAGCTTTCTTT. This gives the protein CSASRNTEAFF. The rearrangement links TRBV20-1 to TRBJ1-1; no definite D call. The CDR3 spans 11 residues. Germline loops: CDR1 DFQATT, CDR2 SNEGSKA (reference sequence). Trimming cost V 3 bases and J 1 base, with 3 bases left between them.

This rearrangement joins TRBV4-3 to TRBJ1-2; maybe TRBD1 (5 bases). CDR3 size: 15 residues. Germline loops: CDR1 LGHNA, CDR2 YSLEER. The V gene lost 0 bases and the J gene lost 7 bases, with 15 bases spanning the gap. CDR3 sequence (DNA): TGCGCCAGCAGCCAAGATGGGGCAGAGGCCGGTGGCTACACCTTC. Protein sequence: CASSQDGAEAGGYTF.

The chain links TRBV6-1 to TRBJ2-2, with TRBD1 matching 7 bases. Trimming at V came to 8 bases and at J to 0 bases, leaving 0 bases not matched to a gene. The germline V gene has CDR1 MNHNS and CDR2 SASEGT. This CDR3 spans 13 amino acids. CDR3 nucleotides: TGTGCCAGCGACAGGGCGAACACCGGGGAGCTGTTTTTT. Its translation is CASDRANTGELFF.

The CDR3 region is CASSEAGTGVYNQPQHF. The CDR3 DNA sequence: TGTGCCAGCAGTGAAGCGGGGACAGGGGTTTACAATCAGCCCCAGCATTTT. The chain couples TRBV6-1 to TRBJ1-5, with 10 bases fitting TRBD1. Trimming removed 0 bases from V and 3 bases from J; junction bases left unmatched: 5. Per germline, CDR1 MNHNS and CDR2 SASEGT. The CDR3 covers 17 residues.

V is TRBV7-9 and J is TRBJ1-1; TRBD1 matches 7 bases. The CDR3 totals 14 residues. CDR1 and CDR2 (germline): SEHNR, FQNEAQ (reference sequence). Trimming took 6 bases from V and 1 from J; bases not matched to a gene: 5. CDR3 DNA: TGTGCCAGCAGTACAGGGGTCTGGAACACTGAAGCTTTCTTT. Protein sequence: CASSTGVWNTEAFF. Filled out from reference TRBV7-9 and TRBJ1-1, the complete variable domain reads DTGVSQNPRHKITKRGQNVTFRCDPISEHNRLYWYRQTLGQGPEFLTYFQNEAQLEKSRLLSDRFSAERPKGSFSTLEIQRTEQGDSAMYLCASSTGVWNTEAFFGQGTRLTVV.

This chain links TRBV5-6 with TRBJ2-7, with D perhaps matching TRBD2 (6 bases). Germline CDR1 SGHDT, CDR2 YYEEEE. The CDR3 runs to 15 residues. The germline V and J ends were trimmed by 4 bases and 2 bases, with 16 bases remaining between them. CDR3 sequence: CASSLDLRGTYEQYF. In DNA form, the CDR3 reads TGTGCCAGCAGCCTCGACTTGCGCGGGACCTACGAGCAGTACTTC.

This chain links TRBV6-1 with TRBJ2-1, with D unclear. Looked up from germline, CDR1 is MNHNS and CDR2 is SASEGT. Trimming left V 3 bases short and J 4 bases short, with 4 bases between. The CDR3 is 12 amino acids. DNA of the CDR3: TGTGCCAGCAGTGACCAGTACAATGAGCAGTTCTTC. Translation gives CASSDQYNEQFF.